This entry lists 31 T cell receptor beta chains sequenced from one sample in a study of blood T cell repertoires in COVID-19. The assay was immunoSEQ multiplex PCR, and TCRdb's table has in-frame clones only and misses some. The sample shows about 68,000 clones, nearly 90% of them seen only once. Material for sequencing was peripheral blood. These receptors originate from a woman aged 45 to 65 with COVID-19, enrolled during active disease.

The chain couples TRBV11-3 to TRBJ2-2; weak D call: TRBD1 (6 bases). V was pared by 5 bases and J by 0 bases, with 10 bases between. CDR3 length: 15 residues. Germline values: CDR1 SGHNT, CDR2 YENEEA. CDR3 region: CASSTGMTNTGELFF. In DNA, the CDR3 is TGTGCCAGCAGCACAGGGATGACGAACACCGGGGAGCTGTTTTTT.

The genes are TRBV27 and TRBJ2-7; maybe TRBD1 (5 bases). The germline gives CDR1 MNHEY, CDR2 SMNVEV (reference sequence). Trimming removed 0 bases at V and 4 bases at J, with 16 bases between. The CDR3 contains 16 residues. The CDR3 region has the DNA TGTGCCAGCAGTTTATCGGTCCTCAGGGCGGCGTACGAGCAGTACTTC. Translation: CASSLSVLRAAYEQYF.

The chain is built from TRBV20-1 and TRBJ2-5, with 9 nucleotides matching TRBD1. J was trimmed by 0 bases and V by 3 bases; bases with no gene match: 5. The length of the CDR3 is 15 residues. CDR1 and CDR2 from the germline V gene are DFQATT and SNEGSKA (reference sequence). CDR3 loop: CSASPGQGYQETQYF. CDR3 sequence (DNA): TGCAGTGCTAGTCCGGGACAGGGTTACCAAGAGACCCAGTACTTC.

This clone has a handful of counts. This chain joins TRBV7-2 and TRBJ2-7; 9 nucleotides match TRBD2. V trimming: 5 bases; J trimming: 4 bases; junction bases outside the gene matches: 6. The CDR3 consists of 14 residues. Germline CDR1 and CDR2: SGHTA and FQGNSA. CDR3 in DNA: TGTGCCAGCAGCCTTCCGGGACTAGCATACGAGCAGTACTTC. It is translated as CASSLPGLAYEQYF. The entire variable domain, with the rest obtained from reference TRBV7-2 and TRBJ2-7, is as follows: GAGVSQSPSNKVTEKGKDVELRCDPISGHTALYWYRQSLGQGLEFLIYFQGNSAPDKSGLPSDRFSAERTGGSVSTLTIQRTQQEDSAVYLCASSLPGLAYEQYFGPGTRLTVT.

V is TRBV7-6 and J is TRBJ2-7, with D possibly TRBD2 on 5 matching bases. V lost 1 base, J lost 5 bases, and 6 bases lay in between. CDR3 length equals 12 residues. Germline CDR1 SGHVS, CDR2 FNYEAQ. In nucleotides, the CDR3 is TGTGCCAGCAGCTTAGTCGGGAACGAGCAGTACTTC. It yields the protein CASSLVGNEQYF.

This chain connects TRBV5-1 to TRBJ2-5; TRBD1 is a possible D gene (5 bases). The CDR3 is 15 residues long. V dropped 2 bases and J dropped 2 bases, with 13 bases sitting between them. Germline CDR1 reads SGHRS; CDR2 reads YFSETQ. CDR3 loop: CASSFLVGPQETQYF. The DNA for the CDR3 is TGCGCCAGCAGCTTTTTAGTGGGGCCTCAAGAGACCCAGTACTTC.

This chain uses TRBV28 with TRBJ1-2; D might be TRBD1 (6 bases). Trimming cost V 3 bases and J 0 bases, with 14 bases left between them. The CDR3 sequence is 16 residues long. Germline assignment: CDR1 MDHEN and CDR2 SYDVKM. The CDR3 DNA sequence: TGTGCCAGCAGTTTCCGCTACAGGGTCACTAACTATGGCTACACCTTC. Translation: CASSFRYRVTNYGYTF.

The chain recombines TRBV11-3 with TRBJ2-4; D may be TRBD2 (5 bases). CDR1 is SGHNT and CDR2 is YENEEA in the germline V gene. This CDR3 has 13 residues. The germline V and J ends were trimmed by 4 bases and 7 bases, with 11 bases remaining between them. The CDR3 here is CASSYSSGNIQYF. CDR3 bases: TGTGCCAGCAGCTACTCCTCGGGGAACATTCAGTACTTC.

V and J are TRBV28 and TRBJ1-4; tentatively, D is TRBD1 (5 bases). In germline, CDR1 is MDHEN, CDR2 SYDVKM. Trimming removed 2 bases from V and 7 bases from J, with 17 bases in between. This CDR3 comprises 16 residues. The CDR3 region has the DNA TGTGCCAGCAGTTTAAGTTGGGGGGGGAGTAGTGAAAAACTGTTTTTT. It codes for CASSLSWGGSSEKLFF.

The J gene is TRBJ1-6, the V gene TRBV6-5, with TRBD1 matching 7 bases. This CDR3 has 14 amino acids. V lost 6 bases and J lost 7; bases outside the gene matches: 6. Germline V gives CDR1 MNHEY, CDR2 SVGAGI. The DNA for the CDR3 is TGTGCCAGCAGAGACAGGGCAAAGAATTCACCCCTCCACTTT. Translation: CASRDRAKNSPLHF.

This chain uses TRBV24-1 with TRBJ2-5; tentatively, D is TRBD2 (6 bases). Trimming removed 4 bases from V and 4 bases from J, with 15 bases in between. This CDR3 is built from 15 residues. In germline, CDR1 is KGHDR, CDR2 SFDVKD. The CDR3 region has the DNA TGTGCCACCAGTGACCCACAGCCGGGAGCAGAGACCCAGTACTTC. Its translation: CATSDPQPGAETQYF.

This clone was seen just once. The chain has TRBV19 and TRBJ1-2; no clear D. The ends were cut back, 1 base at V and 5 bases at J, with 11 bases in the middle. The CDR3 is made up of 14 amino acids. The germline V gene encodes CDR1 LNHDA and CDR2 SQIVND (reference sequence). The CDR3 sequence: CASSIGGGGYGYTF. The DNA for the CDR3 is TGTGCCAGTAGTATAGGAGGCGGAGGGTATGGCTACACCTTC.

This clone was observed a single time. The chain carries TRBV11-3 and TRBJ2-1; TRBD1 agrees at 7 bases. The V gene's germline CDR1 is SGHNT and CDR2 YENEEA. The CDR3 consists of 16 residues. Unmatched junction bases numbered 11, after V lost 5 bases and J lost 4 bases. The chain's CDR3 is CASSPSSGTAYNEQFF. The DNA of the CDR3 is TGTGCCAGCAGCCCCTCCTCCGGGACAGCTTACAATGAGCAGTTCTTC. Looking up the rest from reference TRBV11-3 and TRBJ2-1 gives the full variable domain: EAGVVQSPRYKIIEKKQPVAFWCNPISGHNTLYWYLQNLGQGPELLIRYENEEAVDDSQLPKDRFSAERLKGVDSTLKIQPAELGDSAVYLCASSPSSGTAYNEQFFGPGTRLTVL.

The chain joins TRBV7-9 to TRBJ1-3; maybe TRBD1 (5 bases). The V gene lost 1 base and the J gene lost 0 bases, with 10 bases spanning the gap. Germline values: CDR1 SEHNR, CDR2 FQNEAQ (reference sequence). This CDR3 spans 16 amino acids. The CDR3 spells CASSLDRLTSGNTIYF. The CDR3, as DNA: TGTGCCAGCAGCTTAGACAGGTTGACCTCTGGAAACACCATATATTTT.

This clone occurred a few times. This rearrangement joins TRBV7-2 to TRBJ1-5, with 9 nucleotides matching TRBD1. V shed 5 bases, J shed 7 bases, and the junction held 9 bases outside the gene matches. CDR1 SGHTA and CDR2 FQGNSA come from the germline V gene. The CDR3 covers 15 residues. CDR3: CASSLPTGGAQPQHF. The DNA of the CDR3 is TGTGCCAGCAGCCTACCTACAGGGGGCGCGCAGCCCCAGCATTTT.

The V and J genes are TRBV30 and TRBJ2-5; D perhaps matches TRBD1 (6 bases). Germline lookup yields CDR1 GTSNPN and CDR2 SVGIG (reference sequence). V gave up 5 bases and J gave up 0 bases, with 13 bases separating them. The CDR3 covers 14 residues. CDR3 sequence: CAWDRGGNQETQYF. DNA for the CDR3: TGTGCCTGGGACAGAGGGGGAAACCAAGAGACCCAGTACTTC.

The genes are TRBV21-1 and TRBJ1-5. TRBV21-1 is designated a pseudogene. The CDR3 contains 16 residues. This CDR3 reads CASSNVLGGQNQPQHF. The CDR3, as DNA: TGTGCCAGCAGCAATGTTTTGGGGGGTCAAAATCAGCCCCAGCATTTT.

The genes are TRBV7-8 and TRBJ2-5; 9 bases agree with TRBD2. The length of the CDR3 is 16 residues. V shed 3 bases and J 3 bases; nucleotides not matched to a gene: 8. Per germline, CDR1 SGHVS and CDR2 FQNEAQ. In nucleotides, the CDR3 is TGTGCCAGCAGCTTGGGGATAGCGGGAGAAAAAGAGACCCAGTACTTC. Translation gives CASSLGIAGEKETQYF.

The CDR3 spells CASSLGVTVNNEQFF. The CDR3 bases are TGCGCCAGCAGCTTGGGAGTGACAGTCAACAATGAGCAGTTCTTC. This chain links TRBV5-1 with TRBJ2-1; possible D gene TRBD1, 5 bases. The germline CDR1 and CDR2 sequences are SGHRS and YFSETQ. V lost 0 bases and J lost 5, with 12 bases in between. There are 15 residues in the CDR3.

This clone has just one count. The gene calls are TRBV27 and TRBJ2-1; the D gene is possibly TRBD2 (5 bases). The CDR3 contains 18 residues. Per germline, CDR1 MNHEY and CDR2 SMNVEV (reference sequence). V was shortened by 2 bases and J by 8 bases, with 25 bases between the two germline ends. The CDR3 reads CASSLPRELLGRGDEQFF. Written as DNA, the CDR3 is TGTGCCAGCAGTTTACCGAGAGAATTACTAGGAAGAGGCGATGAGCAGTTCTTC.

There are a few counts of this clone. CDR3 residues: CASSYRALATNEKLFF. The CDR3 DNA reads TGTGCCAGCAGTTACCGAGCCCTGGCAACTAATGAAAAACTGTTTTTT. The genes are TRBV6-5 and TRBJ1-4; D ambiguous. Germline loops: CDR1 MNHEY, CDR2 SVGAGI. The length of the CDR3 is 16 residues. Trimming took off 2 bases at V and 0 bases at J, with 10 bases between the two ends.

This sequence joins TRBV4-2 and TRBJ1-2; D possibly corresponds to TRBD1 (5 bases). The CDR3 covers 16 residues. Germline V lookup: CDR1 LGHNA, CDR2 YNFKEQ. With 0 bases removed from V and 2 bases from J, the gap between germline ends came to 13 bases. CDR3 residues: CASSQDPGRANYGYTF. Here the CDR3 DNA reads TGTGCCAGCAGCCAAGACCCCGGCAGGGCCAACTATGGCTACACCTTC.

The genes are TRBV24-1 and TRBJ2-1, with 12 bases identical to TRBD2. The CDR3 sequence is 16 residues long. Germline CDR1 reads KGHDR; CDR2 reads SFDVKD. V shed 1 base, J shed 8 bases, and the junction held 5 bases outside the gene matches. The CDR3 region has the DNA TGTGCCACCAGTGATTTCCGGACTAGCGGGAAGGATGAGCAGTTCTTC. Translated, it gives CATSDFRTSGKDEQFF.

The chain links TRBV2 to TRBJ2-1; D perhaps matches TRBD2 (5 bases). Trimming removed 7 bases from V and 4 bases from J, with 11 bases in between. The CDR3 sequence is 13 residues long. Germline V gene lookup returns CDR1 SNHLY and CDR2 FYNNEI. DNA of the CDR3: TGTGCCAGCACAAGCGGAATTTACAATGAGCAGTTCTTC. The encoded protein is CASTSGIYNEQFF.

The chain's CDR3 is CASSYRDRNTGELFF. The CDR3 DNA reads TGTGCCAGCAGCTACCGGGACAGAAACACCGGGGAGCTGTTTTTT. The chain employs TRBV11-2 and TRBJ2-2; 7 nucleotides line up with TRBD1. Trimming took 4 bases from V and 2 from J; bases not matched to a gene: 4. The CDR3 has 15 amino acids. In germline, CDR1 is SGHAT, CDR2 FQNNGV.

The rearrangement links TRBV5-1 to TRBJ2-7; 10 bases are shared with TRBD1. Germline trimming cut 4 bases from V and 3 bases from J; bases unmatched to any gene: 4. CDR1 is SGHRS, CDR2 YFSETQ, per germline. This CDR3 spans 14 amino acids. This CDR3 reads CASSPGTGDYEQYF. The CDR3, as DNA: TGCGCCAGCAGCCCCGGGACAGGGGACTACGAGCAGTACTTC.

This clone was detected only once. The V and J genes are TRBV11-2 and TRBJ2-2, with 7 bases that match TRBD2. Germline assignment: CDR1 SGHAT and CDR2 FQNNGV. J lost 8 bases, V lost 5 bases, and 11 bases had no gene match. This CDR3 spans 15 amino acids. CDR3 DNA sequence: TGTGCCAGCAGCCAGCCGGGACTATCATTAGGGGAGCTGTTTTTT. This translates into CASSQPGLSLGELFF.

V usage is TRBV30 and J usage is TRBJ1-1; D is ambiguous. The CDR3 totals 14 residues. Germline-derived CDR1 and CDR2 are GTSNPN and SVGIG (reference sequence). Trimming removed 3 bases at V and 1 base at J, with 12 bases between. CDR3 amino acids: CAWRPGVPNTEAFF. In DNA, the CDR3 is TGTGCCTGGAGACCCGGGGTTCCGAACACTGAAGCTTTCTTT.

The chain combines TRBV4-3 with TRBJ1-1; 8 bases map to TRBD1. The CDR3 consists of 16 residues. Trimming took 1 base from V and 1 from J; bases not matched to a gene: 5. The germline V gene has CDR1 LGHNA and CDR2 YSLEER. The DNA for the CDR3 is TGCGCCAGCAGCCAAGTTGCGGGACAGGCGAACACTGAAGCTTTCTTT. Translation: CASSQVAGQANTEAFF.

Written as DNA, the CDR3 is TGTGCCAGTAGTATAAGGGAGGGGGACACCTACAATGAGCAGTTCTTC. It encodes CASSIREGDTYNEQFF. The genes are TRBV19 and TRBJ2-1; tentative D call: TRBD2 (7 bases). The CDR3 runs 16 residues. V lost 2 bases and J 2 bases, leaving 13 bases between the germline ends. Germline values: CDR1 LNHDA, CDR2 SQIVND (reference sequence).

This rearrangement joins TRBV4-1 to TRBJ2-7; D might be TRBD2 (6 bases). Germline assignment: CDR1 MGHRA and CDR2 YSYEKL. V was cut by 4 bases and J by 6 bases, with 16 bases left in between. The CDR3 is 14 amino acids. The CDR3 loop is CASSLADGQGEQYF. The CDR3 bases are TGCGCCAGCAGCCTAGCGGATGGGCAAGGCGAGCAGTACTTC.